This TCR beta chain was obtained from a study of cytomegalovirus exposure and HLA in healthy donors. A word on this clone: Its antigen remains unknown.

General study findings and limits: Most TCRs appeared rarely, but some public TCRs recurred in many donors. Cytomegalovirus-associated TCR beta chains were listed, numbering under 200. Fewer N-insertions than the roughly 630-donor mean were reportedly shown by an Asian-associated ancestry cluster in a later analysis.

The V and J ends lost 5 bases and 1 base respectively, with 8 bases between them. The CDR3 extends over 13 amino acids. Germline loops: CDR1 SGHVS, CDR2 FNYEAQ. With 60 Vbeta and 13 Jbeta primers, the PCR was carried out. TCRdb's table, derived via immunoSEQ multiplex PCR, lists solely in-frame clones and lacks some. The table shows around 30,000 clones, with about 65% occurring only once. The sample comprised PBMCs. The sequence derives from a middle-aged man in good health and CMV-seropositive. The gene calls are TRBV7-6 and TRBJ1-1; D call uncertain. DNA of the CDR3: TGTGCCAGCAGCCGGCGGGGGAACACTGAAGCTTTCTTT. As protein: CASSRRGNTEAFF.